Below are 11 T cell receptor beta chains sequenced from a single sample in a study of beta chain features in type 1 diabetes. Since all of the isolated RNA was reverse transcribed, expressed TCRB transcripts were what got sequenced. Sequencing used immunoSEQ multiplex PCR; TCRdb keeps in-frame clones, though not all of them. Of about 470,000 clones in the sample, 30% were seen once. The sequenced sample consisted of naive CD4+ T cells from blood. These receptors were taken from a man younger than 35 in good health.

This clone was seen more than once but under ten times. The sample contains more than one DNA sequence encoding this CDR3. CDR3 sequence: CAWSGGNQPQHF. CDR3 coding DNA: TGTGCCTGGAGTGGTGGGAATCAGCCCCAGCATTTT. The rearrangement joins TRBV30 to TRBJ1-5, with D unresolved. V was shortened by 1 base and J by 4 bases, with 5 bases between the two germline ends. The CDR3 length is 12 residues. Germline CDR1 and CDR2: GTSNPN and SVGIG (reference sequence).

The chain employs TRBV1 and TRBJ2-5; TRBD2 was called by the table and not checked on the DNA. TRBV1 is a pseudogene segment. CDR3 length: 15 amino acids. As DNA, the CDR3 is TGCACCAGCATACCAAGGGGCGGGGACGAAGAGACCCAGTACTTC. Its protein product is CTSIPRGGDEETQYF.

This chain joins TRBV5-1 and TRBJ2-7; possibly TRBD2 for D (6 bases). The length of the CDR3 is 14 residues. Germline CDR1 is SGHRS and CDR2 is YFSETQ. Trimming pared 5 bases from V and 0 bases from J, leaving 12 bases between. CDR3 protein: CASSDGRPSYEQYF. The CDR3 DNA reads TGCGCCAGCAGTGATGGGAGGCCCTCCTACGAGCAGTACTTC.

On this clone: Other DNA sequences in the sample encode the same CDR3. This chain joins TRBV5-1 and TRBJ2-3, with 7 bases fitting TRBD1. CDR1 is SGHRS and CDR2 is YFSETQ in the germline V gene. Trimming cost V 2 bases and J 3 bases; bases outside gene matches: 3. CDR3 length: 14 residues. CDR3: CASSFGTATDTQYF. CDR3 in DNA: TGCGCCAGCAGCTTTGGGACAGCGACAGATACGCAGTATTTT.

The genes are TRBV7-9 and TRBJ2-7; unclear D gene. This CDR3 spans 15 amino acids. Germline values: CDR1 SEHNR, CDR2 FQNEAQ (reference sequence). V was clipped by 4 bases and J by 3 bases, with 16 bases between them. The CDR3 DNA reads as TGTGCCAGCAGCTCCACGGTCGGCTATGACTACGAGCAGTACTTC. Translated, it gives CASSSTVGYDYEQYF.

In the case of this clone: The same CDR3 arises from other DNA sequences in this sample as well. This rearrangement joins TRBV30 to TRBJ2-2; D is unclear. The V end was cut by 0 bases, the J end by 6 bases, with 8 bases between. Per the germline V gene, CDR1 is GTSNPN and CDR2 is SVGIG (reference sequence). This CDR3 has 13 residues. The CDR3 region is CAWSVRVAGELFF. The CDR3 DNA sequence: TGTGCCTGGAGTGTAAGGGTTGCCGGGGAGCTGTTTTTT.

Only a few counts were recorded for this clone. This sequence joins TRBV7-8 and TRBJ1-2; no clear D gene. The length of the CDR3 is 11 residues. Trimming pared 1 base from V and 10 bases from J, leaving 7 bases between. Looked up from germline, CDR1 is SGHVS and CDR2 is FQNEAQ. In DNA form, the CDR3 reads TGTGCCAGCAGCTTAGACCGCTACTACACCTTC. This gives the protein CASSLDRYYTF.

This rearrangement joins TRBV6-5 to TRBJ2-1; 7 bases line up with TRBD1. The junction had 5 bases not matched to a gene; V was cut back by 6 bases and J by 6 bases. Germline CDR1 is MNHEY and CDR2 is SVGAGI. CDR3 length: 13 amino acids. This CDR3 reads CASSATGPNEQFF. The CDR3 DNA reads TGTGCCAGCAGCGCGACAGGGCCCAATGAGCAGTTCTTC.

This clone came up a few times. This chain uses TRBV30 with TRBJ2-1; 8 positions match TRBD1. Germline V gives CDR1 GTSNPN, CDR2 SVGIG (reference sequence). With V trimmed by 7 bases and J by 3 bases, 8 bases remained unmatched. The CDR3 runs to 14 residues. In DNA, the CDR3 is TGTGCCTCGCAAGACAGGGGAGGCTACAATGAGCAGTTCTTC. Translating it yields CASQDRGGYNEQFF.

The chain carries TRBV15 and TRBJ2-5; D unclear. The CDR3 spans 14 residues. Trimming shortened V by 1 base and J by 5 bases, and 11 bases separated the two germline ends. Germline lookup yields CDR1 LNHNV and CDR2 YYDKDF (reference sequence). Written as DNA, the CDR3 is TGTGCCACCAGCAGAGCCCACCAAGATGAGACCCAGTACTTC. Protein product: CATSRAHQDETQYF.

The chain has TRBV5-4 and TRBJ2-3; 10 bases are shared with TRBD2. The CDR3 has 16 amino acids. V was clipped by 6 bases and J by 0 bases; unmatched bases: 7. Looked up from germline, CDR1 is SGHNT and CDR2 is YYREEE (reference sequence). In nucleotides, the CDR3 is TGTGCCAGCACGGCTAGCGGGAGAGTTAGCACAGATACGCAGTATTTT. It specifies CASTASGRVSTDTQYF.